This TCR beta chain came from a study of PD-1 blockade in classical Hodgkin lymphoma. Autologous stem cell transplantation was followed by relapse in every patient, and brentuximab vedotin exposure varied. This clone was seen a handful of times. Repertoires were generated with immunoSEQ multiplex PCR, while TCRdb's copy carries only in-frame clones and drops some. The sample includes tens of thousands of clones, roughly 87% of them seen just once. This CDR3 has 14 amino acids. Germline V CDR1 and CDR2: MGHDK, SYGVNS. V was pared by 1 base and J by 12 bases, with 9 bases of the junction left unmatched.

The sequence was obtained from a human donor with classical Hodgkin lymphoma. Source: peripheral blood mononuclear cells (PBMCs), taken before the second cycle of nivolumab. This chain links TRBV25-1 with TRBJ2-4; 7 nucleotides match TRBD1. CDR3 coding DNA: TGTGCCAGCAGTGAATCGGACAGGTCAACGGATCAGTACTTC. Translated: CASSESDRSTDQYF.